This TCR beta chain was documented in a study of T cells in Graves' hyperthyroidism and ophthalmopathy. Overall study results and limits: By a 13 V-J model, ophthalmopathy was set apart from stable hyperthyroidism. Blood also contained most expanded thyroid clonotypes above 0.001.

Each diagnosis drew on symptoms, thyroxine, TRAb, thyroid ultrasound and orbital computed tomography findings. About 10 ml fresh peripheral blood yielded the PBMCs. This clonotype was detected many times. Its specificity is not known. Trimming pared 3 bases from V and 1 base from J, leaving 7 bases between. The CDR3 consists of 12 residues. Germline V lookup: CDR1 DFQATT, CDR2 SNEGSKA (reference sequence). RNA transcripts yielded amplified TCR beta CDR3 regions. The HTBI set primed first-round TCR CDR3 RT-PCR. A single record per CDR3 protein comes from TCRdb applying MiXCR to the multiplex PCR reads. Among about 330,000 distinct CDR3 sequences listed, around 13% were seen once.

The V and J genes are TRBV20-1 and TRBJ2-7, with unresolved D. Source material: blood. This receptor was obtained from a woman in her thirties or forties with Graves' ophthalmopathy. CDR3 protein: CSARPASYEQYF. Written as DNA, the CDR3 is TGCAGTGCTAGGCCGGCATCCTACGAGCAGTACTTC.